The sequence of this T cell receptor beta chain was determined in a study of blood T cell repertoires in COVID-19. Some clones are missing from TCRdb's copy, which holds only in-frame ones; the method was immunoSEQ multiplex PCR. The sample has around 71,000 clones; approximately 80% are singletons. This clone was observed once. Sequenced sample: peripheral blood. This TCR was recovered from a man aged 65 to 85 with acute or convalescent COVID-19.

CDR3 nucleotide sequence: TGTGCCAGCAGCACCTGGACTAGCGGAGGGGTGAGTGAGCAGTTCTTC. This codes for CASSTWTSGGVSEQFF. V usage is TRBV5-8 and J usage is TRBJ2-1; TRBD2 agrees at 10 bases. V shed 4 bases and J 9 bases; nucleotides not matched to a gene: 13. The CDR3 loop spans 16 amino acids. Germline V gives CDR1 SGHTS, CDR2 YDEGEE.